This T cell receptor (beta chain) was retrieved from a study of cytomegalovirus exposure and HLA in healthy donors. Produced via immunoSEQ multiplex PCR; TCRdb's table is partial and in-frame only. This table holds about 180,000 clones, 85% found once. Study-level results: Researchers reported that three CMV-associated chains were confirmed in vitro as CMV antigen-specific.

CDR1 and CDR2 (germline): MNHNS, SASEGT. V shed 5 bases, J shed 14 bases, and the junction held 8 bases outside the gene matches. This CDR3 is 12 amino acids long. On this clone itself: Its cognate antigen is unknown.

Sequenced: PBMCs. The chain is built from TRBV6-1 and TRBJ1-1, with 10 bases aligning to TRBD1. This TCR was sampled from a man between 18 and 35 years old in good health and CMV-seropositive. Written as DNA, the CDR3 is TGTGCCAGCAGTTCCCTGGGACAGGGGAGGTTCTTT. Translating gives CASSSLGQGRFF.